Presented here are 21 T cell receptor beta chains from one specimen sequenced in a study of T cells in Graves' hyperthyroidism and ophthalmopathy. There were TCR beta CDR3 regions amplified from RNA transcripts. HTBI primers were used for first-round RT-PCR of the TCR CDR3. In TCRdb, the multiplex PCR reads were re-called with MiXCR into one record per CDR3 protein. The table includes 50,000 to 60,000 distinct CDR3 sequences, around half detected once. The sample taken for sequencing was blood. Source of these receptors: a woman in her 30s with Graves' ophthalmopathy.

This clonotype has at least ten counts. The chain combines TRBV5-6 with TRBJ2-7; D is undetermined. V dropped 4 bases and J dropped 3 bases, with 14 bases sitting between them. The CDR3 totals 14 residues. Per the germline V gene, CDR1 is SGHDT and CDR2 is YYEEEE. This chain's CDR3 is CASSDAGEFYEQYF. CDR3 DNA: TGTGCCAGCAGCGATGCTGGAGAATTCTACGAGCAGTACTTC.

By its share, this clonotype is medium-sized. The V and J genes are TRBV20-1 and TRBJ2-5; D ambiguous. CDR3 length: 12 residues. Germline CDR1 and CDR2: DFQATT and SNEGSKA (reference sequence). V lost 5 bases and J lost 2, with 9 bases in between. CDR3 residues: CSASTEQETQYF. In DNA form, the CDR3 reads TGCAGTGCTTCGACGGAACAAGAGACCCAGTACTTC.

The gene calls are TRBV25-1 and TRBJ2-7; 10 bases are shared with TRBD1. Germline CDR1 and CDR2: MGHDK and SYGVNS. The CDR3 totals 15 residues. V trimming: 6 bases; J trimming: 8 bases; junction bases outside the gene matches: 13. Written as DNA, the CDR3 is TGTGCCAGCAGCGGCGACAGGGGGCTTTTACGGAAGCAGTACTTC. This translates into CASSGDRGLLRKQYF.

The rearrangement joins TRBV2 to TRBJ2-7; 7 bases fit TRBD2. This CDR3 is built from 15 residues. Germline assignment: CDR1 SNHLY and CDR2 FYNNEI. The V gene end was trimmed by 3 bases and the J gene end by 3 bases; junction bases not matched to a gene: 8. The CDR3 sequence: CASSDPMGGIYEQYF. The CDR3 coding sequence is TGTGCCAGCAGTGACCCAATGGGAGGGATCTACGAGCAGTACTTC.

V gene TRBV15 combines with J gene TRBJ1-2, with TRBD1 identical over 10 bases. Trimming took 6 bases from V and 4 from J; bases not matched to a gene: 8. Germline CDR1 is LNHNV and CDR2 is YYDKDF (reference sequence). This CDR3 has 15 amino acids. The CDR3 loop is CATSSRRTGGYGYTF. CDR3 bases: TGTGCCACCAGTAGTAGAAGGACAGGGGGCTATGGCTACACCTTC.

CDR3 sequence: CSVDSGSSYNEQFF. CDR3 DNA sequence: TGCAGCGTTGATAGCGGGAGCTCCTACAATGAGCAGTTCTTC. The chain carries TRBV29-1 and TRBJ2-1, with 9 bases fitting TRBD2. There are 14 residues in the CDR3. The J segment lost 0 bases and the V segment lost 3 bases, leaving 0 bases of the junction unmatched. Germline V gene lookup returns CDR1 SQVTM and CDR2 ANQGSEA.

About this clonotype: This likely comes from a read error, as the CDR3 has no conserved phenylalanine or tryptophan at its end. The chain carries TRBV6-1 and TRBJ1-5; no firm D call. The ends were cut back, 4 bases at V and 4 bases at J, with 5 bases in the middle. The CDR3 loop spans 12 amino acids. CDR1 is MNHNS and CDR2 is SASEGT in the germline V gene. The CDR3 DNA sequence: TGTGCCAGCAGTGGACGAAATCAGCCCCAGCATCTT. Translation gives CASSGRNQPQHL.

Remarks on this clonotype: A read error may produce the germline difference seen at one junction end. The gene calls are TRBV9 and TRBJ2-5, with D tentatively TRBD2 (5 bases). The length of the CDR3 is 13 residues. Per the germline V gene, CDR1 is SGDLS and CDR2 is YYNGEE. CDR3 loop: CASGVSSRETQYF. CDR3 nucleotide sequence: TGTGCCAGCGGCGTGTCATCAAGGGAGACACAGTACTTC.

The gene calls are TRBV5-1 and TRBJ1-6, with a possible D match to TRBD1 (6 bases). The germline CDR1 and CDR2 sequences are SGHRS and YFSETQ. CDR3 size: 15 residues. V lost 0 bases and J 9 bases, leaving 13 bases between the germline ends. CDR3 nucleotides: TGCGCCAGCAGCTTGGGCGGAGAGGGGGGTTCACCCCTCCACTTT. Protein: CASSLGGEGGSPLHF.

There are many counts of this clonotype. J is TRBJ2-2 and V is TRBV2, with D perhaps TRBD1 (5 bases). The CDR3 has 16 amino acids. V gave up 0 bases and J gave up 1 base, with 9 bases separating them. CDR1 and CDR2 from the germline V gene are SNHLY and FYNNEI. CDR3: CASSEAGQGNTGELFF. DNA of the CDR3: TGTGCCAGCAGTGAAGCCGGGCAGGGGAACACCGGGGAGCTGTTTTTT.

This clonotype was seen only once. The rearrangement joins TRBV6-4 to TRBJ2-3; D is uncertain. The germline V gene encodes CDR1 MRHNA and CDR2 SNTAGT. The CDR3 has 13 residues. V lost 8 bases and J 0 bases, leaving 9 bases between the germline ends. This chain's CDR3 is CASSRRSTDTQYF. The CDR3 coding sequence is TGTGCCAGCTCCAGGCGGAGCACAGATACGCAGTATTTT.

This clonotype was seen a single time. CDR3 amino acids: CASSYTTGGTGAFF. Here the CDR3 DNA reads TGTGCCAGCAGTTATACGACAGGGGGCACCGGAGCTTTCTTT. The V gene is TRBV6-5, the J gene TRBJ1-1; 10 bases map to TRBD1. Germline V gene lookup returns CDR1 MNHEY and CDR2 SVGAGI. The length of the CDR3 is 14 residues. The V gene end was trimmed by 3 bases and the J gene end by 10 bases; junction bases not matched to a gene: 8.

A remark on this clonotype: No conserved phenylalanine or tryptophan is present at the end of the CDR3, so a read error is the likely explanation. Because the CDR3's place on the DNA is in doubt, the DNA is left out and the CDR3 is given as listed by TCRdb. The V gene is TRBV7-8, the J gene TRBJ2-7; the tabulated D call, TRBD2, remains unverified against the DNA. Including both end residues, the CDR3 is 11 amino acids long. Germline CDR1 is SGHVS and CDR2 is FQNEAQ. The CDR3 sequence is CASSLRGQLAG.

This clonotype has ten or more counts. This chain links TRBV28 with TRBJ2-6; D unresolved. The V and J ends lost 7 bases and 0 bases respectively, with 7 bases between them. Germline-derived CDR1 and CDR2 are MDHEN and SYDVKM. The CDR3 loop spans 14 amino acids. The CDR3 region is CASTGHSGANVLTF. CDR3 nucleotide sequence: TGTGCCAGCACAGGCCACTCTGGGGCCAACGTCCTGACTTTC. Full variable domain (remainder filled in from reference TRBV28 and TRBJ2-6): DVKVTQSSRYLVKRTGEKVFLECVQDMDHENMFWYRQDPGLGLRLIYFSYDVKMKEKGDIPEGYSVSREKKERFSLILESASTNQTSMYLCASTGHSGANVLTFGAGSRLTVL.

This clonotype is labeled medium-sized. The gene calls are TRBV20-1 and TRBJ2-7; D is undetermined. Looked up from germline, CDR1 is DFQATT and CDR2 is SNEGSKA (reference sequence). The V and J ends lost 5 bases and 2 bases respectively, with 7 bases between them. The CDR3 is 11 residues long. The CDR3 reads CSADGTYEQYF. CDR3 nucleotide sequence: TGCAGTGCTGACGGTACCTACGAGCAGTACTTC.

This clonotype was recorded at least ten times. This chain joins TRBV4-1 and TRBJ2-3; D remains ambiguous. Germline V CDR1 and CDR2: MGHRA, YSYEKL. The CDR3 length is 11 residues. Trimming removed 7 bases at V and 7 bases at J, with 9 bases between. The CDR3 spells CASTAGYTQYF. Here the CDR3 DNA reads TGCGCCAGCACCGCTGGGTATACGCAGTATTTT.

As for this clonotype: Germline and junction disagree at one end, which may indicate a read error. The CDR3 loop is CASSTYGQGIYGYAF. CDR3 DNA sequence: TGCGCTAGCAGTACGTACGGACAGGGGATTTATGGCTACGCCTTC. This sequence joins TRBV5-1 and TRBJ1-2, with 9 nucleotides matching TRBD1. Germline V gene sequence: CDR1 SGHRS, CDR2 YFSETQ. CDR3 size: 15 residues.

This clonotype occurred many times. Possible read error: a much larger clone is one base away. The V gene is TRBV7-2, the J gene TRBJ2-7, with TRBD2 matching 11 bases. Germline CDR1 reads SGHTA; CDR2 reads FQGNSA. The CDR3 totals 14 residues. V trimming: 5 bases; J trimming: 5 bases; junction bases outside the gene matches: 5. CDR3 coding DNA: TGTGCCAGCAGCCTCACTAGCGGGGGCAACGAGCAGTACTTC. Encoded protein: CASSLTSGGNEQYF.

The J gene is TRBJ2-5, the V gene TRBV9; D is unclear. CDR1 and CDR2 (germline): SGDLS, YYNGEE. This CDR3 contains 14 residues. Deletions cut 3 bases from V and 2 bases from J, with 11 bases between. CDR3 sequence: CASSATSSQETQYF. DNA of the CDR3: TGTGCCAGCAGCGCCACGTCCAGTCAAGAGACCCAGTACTTC. Full variable domain (missing parts from reference TRBV9 and TRBJ2-5): DSGVTQTPKHLITATGQRVTLRCSPRSGDLSVYWYQQSLDQGLQFLIQYYNGEERAKGNILERFSAQQFPDLHSELNLSSLELGDSALYFCASSATSSQETQYFGPGTRLLVL.

This clonotype was seen many times. The chain links TRBV9 to TRBJ1-3; 7 bases agree with TRBD1. Germline CDR1 is SGDLS and CDR2 is YYNGEE. The CDR3 length is 16 residues. Unmatched junction bases numbered 12, after V lost 4 bases and J lost 5 bases. The CDR3 DNA reads TGTGCCAGCAGCCCCCAGGGACAGATAGTAAGAAACACCATATATTTT. Its translation: CASSPQGQIVRNTIYF. Using reference TRBV9 and TRBJ1-3 for the parts outside the CDR3, the full variable domain is DSGVTQTPKHLITATGQRVTLRCSPRSGDLSVYWYQQSLDQGLQFLIQYYNGEERAKGNILERFSAQQFPDLHSELNLSSLELGDSALYFCASSPQGQIVRNTIYFGEGSWLTVV.

As regards this clonotype: One end of the junction is discordant with germline, which a read error may explain. The CDR3 coding sequence is TGTGCCAGCAGGTTAGGTGGGGCTAACACCGGGGAGCTGTTTTTT. Amino acids: CASRLGGANTGELFF. The V call is TRBV7-2, the J call TRBJ2-2; D may be TRBD1 (5 bases). CDR1 is SGHTA, CDR2 FQGNSA, per germline. There are 15 residues in the CDR3.